This TCR beta chain was sequenced for a study of regulatory T cells in long-lasting Graves disease. Time point noted: persistent/refractory GD, antithyroid drugs over 5 years with positive TRAb. The TCR library was prepared using RNA isolated from PBMCs. According to the study, TCR beta libraries were built with iRepertoire HTBI primers and CDR3-region Arm-PCR. TCRdb fed the multiplex PCR reads into MiXCR, producing one record per CDR3 protein. Of over 650,000 distinct CDR3 sequences listed, approximately 31% are singletons. Sequenced material: peripheral blood mononuclear cells (PBMCs), taken when the disease was refractory, from a patient treated with antithyroid drugs. This TCR was recovered from a female donor with Graves disease.

CDR3 DNA: TGTGCCAGCAGTGAATTGGGCGGGAGAGCCCACGAGCAGTACTTC. Translation gives CASSELGGRAHEQYF. J is TRBJ2-7 and V is TRBV6-1; TRBD2 matches at 7 bases. This CDR3 is built from 15 residues. Trimming took 2 bases from V and 5 from J; bases not matched to a gene: 9. CDR1 and CDR2 from the germline V gene are MNHNS and SASEGT.